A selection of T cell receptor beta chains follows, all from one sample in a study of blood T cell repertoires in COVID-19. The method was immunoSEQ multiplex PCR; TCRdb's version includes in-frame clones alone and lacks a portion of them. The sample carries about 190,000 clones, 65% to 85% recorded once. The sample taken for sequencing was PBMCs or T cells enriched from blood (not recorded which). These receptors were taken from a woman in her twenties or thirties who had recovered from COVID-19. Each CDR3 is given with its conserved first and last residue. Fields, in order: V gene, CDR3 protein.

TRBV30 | CAWSVRGGLANVLTF
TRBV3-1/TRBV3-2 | CASSQVIDSPLHF
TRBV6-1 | CASFPGQGSGELFF
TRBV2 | CASSQQRTYNEQFF
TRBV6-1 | CASSEVISATEKGNQPQHF
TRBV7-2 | CASSSQGQGAYNSPLHF
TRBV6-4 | CASSDSTGVGEQFF
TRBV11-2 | CASSRPVSYNEQFF
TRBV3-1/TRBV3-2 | CASSQDRTSGREQYF
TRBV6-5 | CASSTGLGTEAFF
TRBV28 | CASKTGGHTEAFF
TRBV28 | CASTGSGGAHNEQFF
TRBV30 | CAWRNGQGAPEAFF
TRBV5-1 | CASSTSGITYEQYF
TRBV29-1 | CSGFTGDSYNEQFF
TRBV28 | CASRVSGNQPQHF
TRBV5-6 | CASSLAWAGGSYGYTF
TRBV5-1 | CASSLLGGGAGTDTQYF
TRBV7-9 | CASSLPGTNYEQYF
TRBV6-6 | CASSTTAGGNTIYF